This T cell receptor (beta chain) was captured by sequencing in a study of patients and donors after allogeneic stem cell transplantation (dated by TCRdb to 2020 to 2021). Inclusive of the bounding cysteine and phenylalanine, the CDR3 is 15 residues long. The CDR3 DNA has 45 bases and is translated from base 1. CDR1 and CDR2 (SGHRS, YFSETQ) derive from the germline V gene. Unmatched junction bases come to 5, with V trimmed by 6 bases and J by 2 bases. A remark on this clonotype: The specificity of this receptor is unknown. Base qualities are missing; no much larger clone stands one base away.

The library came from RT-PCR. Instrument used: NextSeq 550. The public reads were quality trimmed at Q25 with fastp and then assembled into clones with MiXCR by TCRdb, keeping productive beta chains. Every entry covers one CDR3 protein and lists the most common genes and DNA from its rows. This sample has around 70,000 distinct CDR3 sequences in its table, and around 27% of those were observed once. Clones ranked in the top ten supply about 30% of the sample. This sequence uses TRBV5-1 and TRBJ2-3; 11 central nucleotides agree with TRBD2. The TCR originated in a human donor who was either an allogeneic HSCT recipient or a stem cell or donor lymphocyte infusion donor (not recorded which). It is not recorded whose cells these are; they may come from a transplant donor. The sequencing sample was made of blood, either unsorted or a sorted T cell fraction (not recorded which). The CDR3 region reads CASTRLAGTTDTQYF. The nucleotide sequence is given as TGCGCCAGCACCAGACTAGCGGGGACCACAGATACGCAGTATTTT.